The sequence of this TCR beta chain was determined in a study of control samples from healthy donors and cancer patients. Sequencing was performed with immunoSEQ multiplex PCR; in TCRdb, only in-frame clones are kept and a portion is missing. The sample carries about 51,000 clones, roughly 90% recorded once. Germline values: CDR1 KGHSH, CDR2 LQKENI. The CDR3 has 14 residues. The V end lost 3 bases, the J end lost 1 base, and 9 bases lay between the germline ends. The J gene is TRBJ1-1, the V gene TRBV18; D gene uncertain. The TCR was taken from a man between 35 and 55 years old with colorectal cancer. What was sequenced was PBMCs. The CDR3 here is CASSPGFSNTEAFF. The CDR3 DNA reads TGTGCCAGCTCACCCGGGTTCTCGAACACTGAAGCTTTCTTT.